A single sample gave rise to the 28 T cell receptor beta chains below, sequenced in a study of cytomegalovirus exposure and HLA in healthy donors. PCR was performed using 60 Vbeta and 13 Jbeta primers. Profiled with immunoSEQ multiplex PCR; TCRdb holds only in-frame clones, not every one. This specimen shows around 35,000 clones; the ten leading clones hold less than 2%. Sequencing used PBMCs. These TCRs come from a woman between 40 and 55 years old in good health and CMV-seropositive.

The chain uses TRBV28 and TRBJ1-4, with D possibly TRBD1 on 5 matching bases. CDR1 MDHEN and CDR2 SYDVKM come from the germline V gene. The CDR3 consists of 16 residues. V lost 6 bases to trimming and J lost 2 bases, with 16 bases between them. The CDR3 loop is CASSPGGGGTNEKLFF. The CDR3 coding sequence is TGTGCCAGCAGCCCCGGGGGGGGAGGGACTAATGAAAAACTGTTTTTT.

This chain connects TRBV7-9 to TRBJ2-1; perhaps TRBD2 as D (5 bases). The CDR3 is 14 residues long. CDR1 and CDR2 (germline): SEHNR, FQNEAQ (reference sequence). V was clipped by 2 bases and J by 6 bases, with 11 bases between them. Here the CDR3 reads CASSLRGQGNEQFF. CDR3 in DNA: TGTGCCAGCAGCTTAAGAGGGCAAGGCAATGAGCAGTTCTTC.

The rearrangement links TRBV25-1 to TRBJ2-3; D unclear. The germline V gene has CDR1 MGHDK and CDR2 SYGVNS. The CDR3 totals 14 residues. V was trimmed by 0 bases and J by 2 bases, leaving 6 bases between them. In DNA, the CDR3 is TGTGCCAGCAGTGAATATAGTATCACAGATACGCAGTATTTT. It yields the protein CASSEYSITDTQYF.

The chain carries TRBV10-3 and TRBJ1-5; weak D call: TRBD1 (6 bases). Germline CDR1 ENHRY, CDR2 SYGVKD. V was cut by 6 bases and J by 0 bases, with 12 bases left in between. This CDR3 comprises 15 residues. Here the CDR3 reads CAIRRGGDSNQPQHF. In nucleotides, the CDR3 is TGTGCCATCAGGCGAGGGGGGGATAGCAATCAGCCCCAGCATTTT.

The V and J genes are TRBV7-2 and TRBJ2-2; possibly TRBD1 for D (6 bases). V lost 3 bases and J 0 bases, leaving 8 bases between the germline ends. Germline CDR1 is SGHTA and CDR2 is FQGNSA. The CDR3 totals 15 residues. The CDR3 sequence is CASSFRGPNTGELFF. DNA for the CDR3: TGTGCCAGCAGCTTCAGGGGTCCGAACACCGGGGAGCTGTTTTTT.

The chain couples TRBV27 to TRBJ1-1; no reliable D call. Germline values: CDR1 MNHEY, CDR2 SMNVEV (reference sequence). This CDR3 is 14 amino acids long. Trimming left V 4 bases short and J 1 base short, with 10 bases between. CDR3 coding DNA: TGTGCCAGCAGTTCCTCATTCAGGAACACTGAAGCTTTCTTT. Translated: CASSSSFRNTEAFF.

The chain couples TRBV6-1 to TRBJ1-3; D unclear. The CDR3 covers 16 residues. Germline V gives CDR1 MNHNS, CDR2 SASEGT. V was pared by 2 bases and J by 0 bases, with 11 bases between. CDR3 nucleotide sequence: TGTGCCAGCAGTGAAAGAGCGCAGAGCTCTGGAAACACCATATATTTT. Residues: CASSERAQSSGNTIYF.

V and J are TRBV7-2 and TRBJ2-7; D remains ambiguous. This CDR3 comprises 13 residues. V dropped 3 bases and J dropped 5 bases, with 11 bases sitting between them. The germline V gene has CDR1 SGHTA and CDR2 FQGNSA. CDR3 DNA sequence: TGTGCCAGCAGCTTTCCGCAGTTCAACGAGCAGTACTTC. Encoded protein: CASSFPQFNEQYF.

V is TRBV11-1 and J is TRBJ2-3; no firm D call. Deletions cut 5 bases from V and 2 bases from J, with 14 bases between. The CDR3 consists of 15 residues. From germline, CDR1 is SGHAT and CDR2 FQDESV (reference sequence). DNA for the CDR3: TGTGCCAGCAGCCCCGGCCCAGGCTACACAGATACGCAGTATTTT. It codes for CASSPGPGYTDTQYF.

The CDR3 is CASSLPGTGRETQYF. The CDR3 DNA follows: TGTGCCAGCAGCTTGCCCGGGACAGGGAGAGAGACCCAGTACTTC. The chain couples TRBV5-6 to TRBJ2-5, with 9 bases that match TRBD1. V shed 1 base and J 4 bases; nucleotides not matched to a gene: 5. In germline, CDR1 is SGHDT, CDR2 YYEEEE. The CDR3 sequence is 15 residues long.

Remarks on this clone: Other DNA variants within this sample encode the same CDR3. The V and J genes are TRBV5-6 and TRBJ2-7; D may be TRBD1 (5 bases). The CDR3 consists of 14 residues. CDR1 is SGHDT and CDR2 is YYEEEE in the germline V gene. V lost 2 bases, J lost 2 bases, and 11 bases lay in between. This CDR3 reads CASSFPGLAYEQYF. The CDR3 DNA sequence: TGTGCCAGCAGCTTTCCAGGGCTGGCCTACGAGCAGTACTTC.

The chain is built from TRBV5-1 and TRBJ2-2; D might be TRBD2 (5 bases). The length of the CDR3 is 15 residues. Per the germline V gene, CDR1 is SGHRS and CDR2 is YFSETQ. V shed 0 bases and J shed 2 bases, with 8 bases lying between them. As DNA, the CDR3 is TGCGCCAGCAGCTTGGCCCTAGCCAACACCGGGGAGCTGTTTTTT. The encoded protein is CASSLALANTGELFF.

The J gene is TRBJ1-5, the V gene TRBV5-1, with D possibly matching TRBD1 (6 bases). The V end lost 0 bases, the J end lost 6 bases, and 10 bases lay between the germline ends. This CDR3 contains 14 residues. Germline loops: CDR1 SGHRS, CDR2 YFSETQ. Here the CDR3 DNA reads TGCGCCAGCAGCTTGGATGGGGGCAGTCAGCCCCAGCATTTT. It yields the protein CASSLDGGSQPQHF.

This chain uses TRBV5-5 with TRBJ1-5, with D possibly matching TRBD1 (6 bases). Germline V gene sequence: CDR1 SGHKS, CDR2 YYEKEE (reference sequence). Trimming removed 0 bases at V and 7 bases at J, with 14 bases between. This CDR3 is 15 amino acids long. CDR3 sequence: CASSLGGGAEQPQHF. DNA for the CDR3: TGTGCCAGCAGCTTGGGGGGGGGCGCGGAACAGCCCCAGCATTTT.

This chain links TRBV9 with TRBJ2-1, with 8 positions matching TRBD2. Germline V CDR1 and CDR2: SGDLS, YYNGEE. V shed 2 bases and J 5 bases; nucleotides not matched to a gene: 3. This CDR3 contains 14 residues. The CDR3 DNA sequence: TGTGCCAGCAGCGTGGCGGGGGGAAACAATGAGCAGTTCTTC. Translation gives CASSVAGGNNEQFF.

The chain is built from TRBV28 and TRBJ1-1, with 8 bases fitting TRBD1. Germline CDR1 and CDR2: MDHEN and SYDVKM. The CDR3 totals 16 residues. V lost 5 bases, J lost 3 bases, and 11 bases stayed unmatched. The CDR3 protein is CASSLHRGSGDTEAFF. CDR3 nucleotides: TGTGCCAGCAGTCTCCACAGGGGGTCAGGGGACACTGAAGCTTTCTTT.

CDR3 sequence reads: CASSSPRDRPYEQYF. As DNA, the CDR3 is TGTGCCAGCAGTTCCCCCCGCGACAGACCCTACGAGCAGTACTTC. The chain is built from TRBV28 and TRBJ2-7; D perhaps matches TRBD1 (5 bases). V dropped 4 bases and J dropped 2 bases, with 15 bases sitting between them. CDR3 length equals 15 residues. Germline lookup yields CDR1 MDHEN and CDR2 SYDVKM.

The chain recombines TRBV7-9 with TRBJ1-1; maybe TRBD1 (5 bases). Trimming took off 1 base at V and 4 bases at J, with 13 bases between the two ends. There are 15 residues in the CDR3. Germline V gene sequence: CDR1 SEHNR, CDR2 FQNEAQ (reference sequence). CDR3 protein: CASSLVGGEVTEAFF. CDR3 DNA: TGTGCCAGCAGCTTAGTGGGGGGAGAGGTCACTGAAGCTTTCTTT.

The rearrangement links TRBV11-1 to TRBJ1-5; possibly TRBD1 for D (6 bases). CDR1 is SGHAT and CDR2 is FQDESV in the germline V gene (reference sequence). Trimming stripped 5 bases from V and 1 base from J, with 12 bases between. The CDR3 is 15 residues long. The CDR3 protein is CASSPGRGSNQPQHF. The DNA for the CDR3 is TGTGCCAGCAGCCCGGGGAGGGGGAGCAATCAGCCCCAGCATTTT. Full variable domain (remainder filled in from reference TRBV11-1 and TRBJ1-5): EAEVAQSPRYKITEKSQAVAFWCDPISGHATLYWYRQILGQGPELLVQFQDESVVDDSQLPKDRFSAERLKGVDSTLKIQPAELGDSAMYLCASSPGRGSNQPQHFGDGTRLSIL.

This rearrangement joins TRBV5-5 to TRBJ2-3; 8 bases are shared with TRBD1. The length of the CDR3 is 15 residues. Per germline, CDR1 SGHKS and CDR2 YYEKEE (reference sequence). The V gene end was trimmed by 3 bases and the J gene end by 5 bases; junction bases not matched to a gene: 8. This chain's CDR3 is CASSSQPGGQDTQYF. The CDR3 DNA reads as TGTGCCAGCAGCTCGCAGCCAGGGGGCCAAGATACGCAGTATTTT.

The chain joins TRBV19 to TRBJ2-4; the match to TRBD1 covers 7 bases. The V and J ends lost 5 bases and 9 bases, in that order; junction bases with no gene match: 10. Germline assignment: CDR1 LNHDA and CDR2 SQIVND (reference sequence). There are 14 residues in the CDR3. CDR3 sequence reads: CASSADRWESIQYF. CDR3 sequence (DNA): TGTGCCAGTAGTGCGGACAGGTGGGAGAGCATTCAGTACTTC.

CDR3 in amino acids: CASSQDDEGYEQYF. DNA for the CDR3: TGTGCCAGCAGCCAAGATGATGAGGGCTACGAGCAGTACTTC. The chain links TRBV14 to TRBJ2-7; D is perhaps TRBD2 (5 bases). Germline assignment: CDR1 SGHDN and CDR2 FVKESK. The CDR3 is 14 residues long. Trimming cost V 0 bases and J 3 bases, with 9 bases left between them.

The V and J genes are TRBV29-1 and TRBJ2-6, with D unresolved. Germline V gives CDR1 SQVTM, CDR2 ANQGSEA. The CDR3 sequence is 12 residues long. This chain's CDR3 is CSAIAGANVLTF. The CDR3 region has the DNA TGCAGTGCCATAGCTGGGGCCAACGTCCTGACTTTC.

The rearrangement uses TRBV18 and TRBJ1-1; perhaps TRBD1 as D (5 bases). This CDR3 has 14 residues. V was clipped by 5 bases and J by 5 bases, with 15 bases between them. The V gene's germline CDR1 is KGHSH and CDR2 LQKENI. CDR3 sequence reads: CASSGFRGSTEAFF. As DNA, the CDR3 is TGTGCCAGCTCAGGTTTTAGGGGCTCGACTGAAGCTTTCTTT.

V usage is TRBV28 and J usage is TRBJ2-7; D perhaps matches TRBD2 (6 bases). Germline V gives CDR1 MDHEN, CDR2 SYDVKM. V was clipped by 6 bases and J by 2 bases, with 17 bases between them. The CDR3 contains 15 residues. In nucleotides, the CDR3 is TGTGCCAGCAGGCCCCCGGGACGGGGGACCTACGAGCAGTACTTC. Amino acid sequence: CASRPPGRGTYEQYF.

The J gene is TRBJ1-2, the V gene TRBV9; perhaps TRBD1 as D (5 bases). Between the trimmed V and J ends, which lost 1 base and 6 bases, there was a span of 16 bases. The CDR3 sequence is 15 residues long. From germline, CDR1 is SGDLS and CDR2 YYNGEE. The CDR3 DNA sequence: TGTGCCAGCAGCGTAAAGTCTTGGGGGGATGATGGCTACACCTTC. Its protein product is CASSVKSWGDDGYTF.

The rearrangement links TRBV11-2 to TRBJ2-5; D might be TRBD2 (6 bases). The CDR3 totals 18 residues. V lost 5 bases and J 5 bases, leaving 27 bases between the germline ends. The germline V gene has CDR1 SGHAT and CDR2 FQNNGV. The CDR3 sequence is CASSPLWASSRGGETQYF. The CDR3 DNA follows: TGTGCCAGCAGCCCCCTGTGGGCCTCGTCGAGGGGAGGTGAGACCCAGTACTTC.

The chain has TRBV11-2 and TRBJ2-7, with D tentatively TRBD1 (5 bases). Per germline, CDR1 SGHAT and CDR2 FQNNGV. There are 15 residues in the CDR3. V lost 7 bases, J lost 0 bases, and 16 bases lay in between. CDR3 nucleotide sequence: TGTGCCAGCAAAATCGACAGACTCCCCTCCTACGAGCAGTACTTC. The encoded protein is CASKIDRLPSYEQYF.